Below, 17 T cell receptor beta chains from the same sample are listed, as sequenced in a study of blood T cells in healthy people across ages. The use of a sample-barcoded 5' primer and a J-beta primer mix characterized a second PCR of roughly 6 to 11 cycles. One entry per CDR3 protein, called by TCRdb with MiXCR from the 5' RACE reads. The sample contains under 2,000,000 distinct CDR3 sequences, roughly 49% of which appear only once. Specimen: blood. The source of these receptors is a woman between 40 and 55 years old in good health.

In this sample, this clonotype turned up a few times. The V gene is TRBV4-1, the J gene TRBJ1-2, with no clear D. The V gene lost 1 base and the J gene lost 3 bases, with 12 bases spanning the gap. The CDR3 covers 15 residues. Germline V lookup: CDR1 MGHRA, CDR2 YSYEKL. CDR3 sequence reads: CASSQVVEGDYGYTF. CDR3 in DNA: TGCGCCAGCAGCCAAGTGGTAGAGGGTGACTATGGCTACACCTTC.

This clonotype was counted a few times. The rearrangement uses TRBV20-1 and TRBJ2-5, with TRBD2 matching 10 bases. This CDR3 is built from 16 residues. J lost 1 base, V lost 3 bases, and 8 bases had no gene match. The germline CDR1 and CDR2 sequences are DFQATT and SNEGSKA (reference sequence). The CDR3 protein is CSARDDSGGPQETQYF. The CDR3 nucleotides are TGCAGTGCTAGGGATGATAGCGGGGGGCCCCAAGAGACCCAGTACTTC.

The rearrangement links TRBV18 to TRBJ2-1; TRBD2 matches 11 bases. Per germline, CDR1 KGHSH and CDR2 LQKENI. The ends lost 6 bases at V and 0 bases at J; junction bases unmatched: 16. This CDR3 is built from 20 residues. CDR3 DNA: TGTGCCAGCTCTCTACCTAGGGCTAGCGGGGGGCCCTCCTCCTACAATGAGCAGTTCTTC. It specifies CASSLPRASGGPSSYNEQFF.

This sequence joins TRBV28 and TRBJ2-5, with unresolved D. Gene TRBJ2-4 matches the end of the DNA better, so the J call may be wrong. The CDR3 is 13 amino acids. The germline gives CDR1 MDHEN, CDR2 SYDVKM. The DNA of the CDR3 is TGTGCCGGCACCCACGTTCGGGAAAACATTCAGTACTTC. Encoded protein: CAGTHVRENIQYF.

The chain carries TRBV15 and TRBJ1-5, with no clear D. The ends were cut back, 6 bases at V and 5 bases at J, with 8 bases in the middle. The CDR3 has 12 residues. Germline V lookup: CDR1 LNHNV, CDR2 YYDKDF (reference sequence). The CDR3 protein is CATRDGHQPQHF. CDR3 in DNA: TGTGCCACCAGAGACGGTCATCAGCCCCAGCATTTT.

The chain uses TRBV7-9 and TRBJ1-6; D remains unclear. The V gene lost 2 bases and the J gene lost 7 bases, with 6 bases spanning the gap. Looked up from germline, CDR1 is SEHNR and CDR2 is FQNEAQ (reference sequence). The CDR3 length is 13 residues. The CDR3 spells CASSLFQNSPLHF. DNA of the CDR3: TGTGCCAGCAGCTTATTTCAGAATTCACCCCTCCACTTT.

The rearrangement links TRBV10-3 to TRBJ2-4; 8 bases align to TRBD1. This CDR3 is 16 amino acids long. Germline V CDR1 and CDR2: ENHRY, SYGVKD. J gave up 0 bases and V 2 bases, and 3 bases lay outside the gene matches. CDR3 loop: CAISEAGGLAKNIQYF. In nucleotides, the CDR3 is TGTGCCATCAGTGAGGCAGGGGGCCTAGCCAAAAACATTCAGTACTTC.

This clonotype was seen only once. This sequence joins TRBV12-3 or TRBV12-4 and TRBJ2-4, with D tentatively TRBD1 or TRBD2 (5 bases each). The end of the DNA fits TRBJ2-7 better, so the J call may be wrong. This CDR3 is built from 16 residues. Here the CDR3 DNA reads TGTGCCAGCAGTTTAGCCGGCGAGGGGTCCCCTTACGAGCAGTACTTC. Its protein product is CASSLAGEGSPYEQYF.

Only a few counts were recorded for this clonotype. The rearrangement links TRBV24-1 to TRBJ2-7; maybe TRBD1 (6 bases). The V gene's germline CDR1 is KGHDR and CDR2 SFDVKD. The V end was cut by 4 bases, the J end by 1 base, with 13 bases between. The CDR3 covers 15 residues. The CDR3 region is CATSDSGQSSYEQYF. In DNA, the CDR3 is TGTGCCACCAGTGACTCCGGACAGTCATCCTACGAGCAGTACTTC.

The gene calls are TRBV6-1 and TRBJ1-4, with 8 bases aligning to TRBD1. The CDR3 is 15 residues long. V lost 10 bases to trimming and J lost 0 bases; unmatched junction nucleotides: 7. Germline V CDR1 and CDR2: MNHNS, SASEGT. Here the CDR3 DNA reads TGTGCCACCCAGGACAGGGATGCAACTAATGAAAAACTGTTTTTT. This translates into CATQDRDATNEKLFF.

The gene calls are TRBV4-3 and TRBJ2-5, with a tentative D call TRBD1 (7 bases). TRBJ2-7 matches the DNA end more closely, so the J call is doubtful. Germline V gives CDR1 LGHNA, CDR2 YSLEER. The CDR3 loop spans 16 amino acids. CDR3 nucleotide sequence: TGCGCCAGCAGCCAAGATCATTCAGGGGGGTACTCCGAGCAGTACTTC. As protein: CASSQDHSGGYSEQYF.

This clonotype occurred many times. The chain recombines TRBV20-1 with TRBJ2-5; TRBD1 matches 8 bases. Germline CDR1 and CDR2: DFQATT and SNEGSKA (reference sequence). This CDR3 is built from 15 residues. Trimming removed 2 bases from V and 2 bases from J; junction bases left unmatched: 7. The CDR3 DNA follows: TGCAGTGCTAGAAACTACAGGACAGGGCAAGAGACCCAGTACTTC. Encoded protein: CSARNYRTGQETQYF.

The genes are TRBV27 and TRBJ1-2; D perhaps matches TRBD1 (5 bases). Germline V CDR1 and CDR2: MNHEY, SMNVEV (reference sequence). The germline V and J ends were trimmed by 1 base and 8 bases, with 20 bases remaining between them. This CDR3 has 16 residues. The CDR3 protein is CASSLYAGDPRRGYTF. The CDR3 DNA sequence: TGTGCCAGCAGTTTATACGCTGGGGACCCCCGGAGGGGCTACACCTTC.

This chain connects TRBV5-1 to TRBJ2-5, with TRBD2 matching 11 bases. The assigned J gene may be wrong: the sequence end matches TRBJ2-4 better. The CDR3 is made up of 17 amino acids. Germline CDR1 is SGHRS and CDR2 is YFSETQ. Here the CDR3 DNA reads TGCGCCAGCAGCTCGACTAGCGGGGCTTCGGGGAGAAACATTCAGTACTTC. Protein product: CASSSTSGASGRNIQYF.

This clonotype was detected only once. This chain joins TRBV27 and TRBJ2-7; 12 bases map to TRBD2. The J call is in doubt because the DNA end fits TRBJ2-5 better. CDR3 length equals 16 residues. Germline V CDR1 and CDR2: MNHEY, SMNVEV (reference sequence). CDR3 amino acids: CASSPRRTSGVETQYF. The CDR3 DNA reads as TGTGCCAGCAGTCCTAGGAGGACTAGCGGGGTAGAGACCCAGTACTTC.

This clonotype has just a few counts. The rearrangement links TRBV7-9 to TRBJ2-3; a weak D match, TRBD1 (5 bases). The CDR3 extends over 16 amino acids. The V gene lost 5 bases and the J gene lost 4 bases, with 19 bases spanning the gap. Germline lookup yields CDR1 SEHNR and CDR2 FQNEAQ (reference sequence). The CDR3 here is CASSPGPGPGADTQYF. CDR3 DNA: TGTGCCAGCAGCCCTGGTCCAGGGCCCGGTGCAGATACGCAGTATTTT.

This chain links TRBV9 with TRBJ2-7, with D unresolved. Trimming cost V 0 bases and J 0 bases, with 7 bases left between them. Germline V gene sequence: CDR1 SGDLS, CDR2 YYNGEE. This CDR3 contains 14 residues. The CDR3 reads CASSVGPASYEQYF. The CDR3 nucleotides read TGTGCCAGCAGCGTAGGCCCGGCCTCCTACGAGCAGTACTTC.